The 5 T cell receptor beta chains below come from one sample, sequenced in a study of Tregs in tolerant kidney transplant recipients. Here immunoSEQ multiplex PCR was the method, and the copy in TCRdb shows in-frame clones only, minus some. This sample carries about 78,000 clones, around 93% of them seen once, and the ten largest clones take 0.3% to 0.4%. The specimen comprised Tregs from blood, sampled before the transplant. These receptors originate from a human donor who received a combined kidney and bone marrow transplant.

V usage is TRBV19 and J usage is TRBJ2-7; TRBD1 might be the D (6 bases). V lost 6 bases and J lost 2, with 14 bases in between. This CDR3 spans 14 amino acids. The germline V gene encodes CDR1 LNHDA and CDR2 SQIVND (reference sequence). CDR3 in DNA: TGTGCCAGTAGAACAACACAGGGTACCTACGAGCAGTACTTC. Protein sequence: CASRTTQGTYEQYF.

J is TRBJ2-5 and V is TRBV19, with TRBD2 identical over 9 bases. The J call could be wrong; TRBJ2-7 is a better fit for the DNA end. Germline lookup yields CDR1 LNHDA and CDR2 SQIVND (reference sequence). There are 13 residues in the CDR3. CDR3 protein: CARSGGQRYEQYF. The CDR3 bases are TGTGCCAGAAGCGGGGGGCAGAGGTACGAGCAGTACTTC.

The chain couples TRBV18 to TRBJ1-1; D perhaps matches TRBD1 (5 bases). The CDR3 sequence is 13 residues long. Per the germline V gene, CDR1 is KGHSH and CDR2 is LQKENI. V was cut by 6 bases and J by 5 bases, with 13 bases left in between. The CDR3 sequence: CASSIGEYTEAFF. The CDR3 nucleotides are TGTGCCAGCTCGATAGGGGAGTATACTGAAGCTTTCTTT. Based on the CDR3 plus reference TRBV18 and TRBJ1-1, the full variable domain is NAGVMQNPRHLVRRRGQEARLRCSPMKGHSHVYWYRQLPEEGLKFMVYLQKENIIDESGMPKERFSAEFPKEGPSILRIQQVVRGDSAAYFCASSIGEYTEAFFGQGTRLTVV.

This clone appeared once. V usage is TRBV30 and J usage is TRBJ1-4, with a weak D call TRBD1 (6 bases). The V gene lost 2 bases and the J gene lost 8 bases, with 15 bases spanning the gap. This CDR3 contains 14 residues. Per the germline V gene, CDR1 is GTSNPN and CDR2 is SVGIG (reference sequence). CDR3 protein: CAWSRGRGGEKLFF. CDR3 in DNA: TGTGCCTGGAGTAGGGGCAGGGGCGGCGAAAAACTGTTTTTT.

This clone was seen only once. This chain connects TRBV29-1 to TRBJ2-2; possibly TRBD2 for D (6 bases). V lost 4 bases, J lost 5 bases, and 14 bases lay in between. The germline V gene encodes CDR1 SQVTM and CDR2 ANQGSEA. The CDR3 runs 14 residues. This CDR3 reads CSVATVSGTGELFF. CDR3 in DNA: TGCAGCGTTGCTACGGTGAGCGGGACCGGGGAGCTGTTTTTT.